This T cell receptor (beta chain) was captured by sequencing in a study of T cell responses to AZD1222 COVID-19 vaccine. The wider study: Second-dose schedules of about 4 or about 12 weeks were combined. Study findings and constraints: Clonal diversity was possibly underestimated, and the donors were mostly white British, with more females. At 160-218 and 743-854, vaccine-associated CD4 TCRs were dominant, and they spanned spike.

Some clones are missing from TCRdb's copy, which holds only in-frame ones; the method was immunoSEQ multiplex PCR. In the table there are fewer than 300,000 clones, about 92% of which are singletons. This clone was recorded many times. The antigen is undetermined. Looked up from germline, CDR1 is MDHEN and CDR2 is SYDVKM. This CDR3 is 17 amino acids long. Trimming removed 5 bases from V and 1 base from J; junction bases left unmatched: 12. This receptor was obtained from an adult in good health. The chain recombines TRBV28 with TRBJ2-7, with TRBD1 matching over 9 bases. Sample: peripheral blood, taken on day 0 of AZD1222 vaccination. CDR3 coding DNA: TGTGCCAGCAGTGTAAATAGGGACAGGGCGAGTTCCTACGAGCAGTACTTC. Encoded protein: CASSVNRDRASSYEQYF. The complete variable domain, with remaining parts taken from reference TRBV28 and TRBJ2-7, reads DVKVTQSSRYLVKRTGEKVFLECVQDMDHENMFWYRQDPGLGLRLIYFSYDVKMKEKGDIPEGYSVSREKKERFSLILESASTNQTSMYLCASSVNRDRASSYEQYFGPGTRLTVT.